These T cell receptor beta chains were read from a single sample in a study of T cell clonotyping in hematopoietic cell transplantation. Sequencing was performed with immunoSEQ multiplex PCR; in TCRdb, only in-frame clones are kept and a portion is missing. In the table there are tens of thousands of clones, about 95% of which are singletons. Sequencing was done on a sample of peripheral blood mononuclear cells. Source of these receptors: a man aged 25 to 45 in good health. Some clones in this sample may be carry-over from other donors' samples. The CDR3 runs from the conserved cysteine through the conserved F or W.

CDR3 protein	V gene	J gene	CDR3 length
CASSPGTSGGAGPLLPGEQYF	TRBV27	TRBJ2-7	21
CASSERGTVVYEQYF	TRBV2	TRBJ2-7	15
CASSIQGVGDTEAFF	TRBV5-1	TRBJ1-1	15
CASSYGRGYEQYF	TRBV27	TRBJ2-7	13
CAGTGLNTEAFF	TRBV2	TRBJ1-1	12
CARARPDQPQHF	TRBV5-6	TRBJ1-5	12
CASSPGQDITDTQYF	TRBV4-3	TRBJ2-3	15
CASSQDYGRGHADTQYF	TRBV4-3	TRBJ2-3	17
CASSEGSSYTF	TRBV25-1	TRBJ1-2	11
CASSHDYEQYF	TRBV7-9	TRBJ2-7	11
CASSPPSEKLFF	TRBV4-2	TRBJ1-4	12
CASSLERVPYEQYF	TRBV9	TRBJ2-7	14
CASSFGTGTYEQYF	TRBV27	TRBJ2-7	14
CASSDLASPRAYNEQFF	TRBV2	TRBJ2-1	17
CASSSRDRSIEQYF	TRBV7-8	TRBJ2-7	14
CASSVGQGAYNEQFF	TRBV9	TRBJ2-1	15
CASSPYRQGPTEAFF	TRBV11-2	TRBJ1-1	15
CASSQELAGVTDTQYF	TRBV4-2	TRBJ2-3	16
CASTERGGADTQYF	TRBV6-1	TRBJ2-3	14
CASSQGGNTEAFF	TRBV23-1	TRBJ1-1	13
CAFSPPQETQYF	TRBV30	TRBJ2-5	12
CASSLGPNRALSTDTQYF	TRBV5-1	TRBJ2-3	18